The T cell receptor (beta chain) under discussion was sequenced for a study of blood T cell repertoires in COVID-19. For the study at large: Acute and convalescent COVID-19 samples came from the United States, Italy and Spain.

Method: immunoSEQ multiplex PCR; TCRdb's copy keeps in-frame clones and lacks some. The sample holds more than 200,000 clones, around 83% seen once. Germline values: CDR1 SGDLS, CDR2 YYNGEE. Losses at the gene ends were 3 bases for V and 0 bases for J; bases not matched to a gene: 6. The CDR3 is made up of 16 amino acids. Sequencing was carried out using peripheral blood. The rearrangement uses TRBV9 and TRBJ2-1, with 7 bases aligning to TRBD2. This clonotype originated in a woman between 35 and 50 years old who had recovered from COVID-19. This chain's CDR3 is CASSASGGSSYNEQFF. In DNA, the CDR3 is TGTGCCAGCAGCGCCTCGGGGGGTAGCTCCTACAATGAGCAGTTCTTC.